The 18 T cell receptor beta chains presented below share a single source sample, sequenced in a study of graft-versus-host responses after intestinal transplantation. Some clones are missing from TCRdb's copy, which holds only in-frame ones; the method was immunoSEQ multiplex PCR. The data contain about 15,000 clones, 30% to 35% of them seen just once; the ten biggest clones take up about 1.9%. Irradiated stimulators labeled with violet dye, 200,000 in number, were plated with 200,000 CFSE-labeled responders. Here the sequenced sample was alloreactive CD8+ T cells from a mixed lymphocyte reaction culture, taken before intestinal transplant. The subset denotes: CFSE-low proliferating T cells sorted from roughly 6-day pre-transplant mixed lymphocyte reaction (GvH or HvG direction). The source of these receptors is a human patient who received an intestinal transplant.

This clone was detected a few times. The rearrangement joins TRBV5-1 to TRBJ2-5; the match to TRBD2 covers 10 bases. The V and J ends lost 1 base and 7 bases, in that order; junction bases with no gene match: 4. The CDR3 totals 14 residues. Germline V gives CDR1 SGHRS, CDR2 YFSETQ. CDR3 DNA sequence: TGCGCCAGCAGCTTGAGCGGGGGGGCCGGGACCCAGTACTTC. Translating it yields CASSLSGGAGTQYF.

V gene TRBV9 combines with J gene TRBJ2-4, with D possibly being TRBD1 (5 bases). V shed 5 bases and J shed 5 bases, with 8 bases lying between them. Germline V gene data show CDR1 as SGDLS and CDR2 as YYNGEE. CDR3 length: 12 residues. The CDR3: CASRGRENIQYF. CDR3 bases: TGTGCCAGCAGGGGCAGGGAAAACATTCAGTACTTC.

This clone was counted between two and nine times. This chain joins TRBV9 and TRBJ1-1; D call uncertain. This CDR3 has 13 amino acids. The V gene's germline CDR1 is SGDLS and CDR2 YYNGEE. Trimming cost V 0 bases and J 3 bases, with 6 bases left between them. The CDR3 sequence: CASSVGPYTEAFF. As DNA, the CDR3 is TGTGCCAGCAGCGTAGGTCCGTACACTGAAGCTTTCTTT.

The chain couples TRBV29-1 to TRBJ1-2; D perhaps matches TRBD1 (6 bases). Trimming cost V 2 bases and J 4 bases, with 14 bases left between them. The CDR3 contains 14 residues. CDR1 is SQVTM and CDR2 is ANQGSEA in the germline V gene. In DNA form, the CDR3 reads TGCAGCGTTGAAATGGCAGGGGCTGCCTATGGCTACACCTTC. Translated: CSVEMAGAAYGYTF.

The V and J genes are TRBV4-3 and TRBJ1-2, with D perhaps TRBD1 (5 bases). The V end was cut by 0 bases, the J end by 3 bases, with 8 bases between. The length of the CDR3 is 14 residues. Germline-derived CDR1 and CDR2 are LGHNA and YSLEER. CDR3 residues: CASSQEWGDYGYTF. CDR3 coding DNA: TGCGCCAGCAGCCAAGAGTGGGGGGACTATGGCTACACCTTC.

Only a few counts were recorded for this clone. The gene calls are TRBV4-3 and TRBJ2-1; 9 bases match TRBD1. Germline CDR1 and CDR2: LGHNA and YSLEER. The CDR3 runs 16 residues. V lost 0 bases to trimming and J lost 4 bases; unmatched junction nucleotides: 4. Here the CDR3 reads CASSQDRGQGYNEQFF. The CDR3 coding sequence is TGCGCCAGCAGCCAAGATCGGGGACAGGGTTACAATGAGCAGTTCTTC.

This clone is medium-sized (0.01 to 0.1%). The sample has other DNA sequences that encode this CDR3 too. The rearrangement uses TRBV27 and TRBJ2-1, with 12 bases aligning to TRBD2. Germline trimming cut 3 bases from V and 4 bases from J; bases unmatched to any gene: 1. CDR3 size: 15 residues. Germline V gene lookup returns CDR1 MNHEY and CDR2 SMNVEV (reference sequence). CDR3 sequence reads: CASSLGTSGYNEQFF. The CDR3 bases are TGTGCCAGCAGTTTGGGGACTAGCGGGTACAATGAGCAGTTCTTC.

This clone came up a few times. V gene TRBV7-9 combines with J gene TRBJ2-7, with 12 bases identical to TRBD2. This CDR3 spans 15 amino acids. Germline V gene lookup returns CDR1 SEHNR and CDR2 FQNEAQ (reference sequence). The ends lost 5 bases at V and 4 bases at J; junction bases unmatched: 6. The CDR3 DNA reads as TGTGCCAGCAGCCCACGGACTAGCGGGGTTTACGAGCAGTACTTC. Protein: CASSPRTSGVYEQYF.

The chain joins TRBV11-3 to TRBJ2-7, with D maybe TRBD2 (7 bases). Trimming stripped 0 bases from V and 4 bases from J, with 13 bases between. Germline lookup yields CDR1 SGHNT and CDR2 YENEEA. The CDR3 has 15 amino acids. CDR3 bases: TGTGCCAGCAGCTTAGATTGGGGGGGCGGGTACGAGCAGTACTTC. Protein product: CASSLDWGGGYEQYF.

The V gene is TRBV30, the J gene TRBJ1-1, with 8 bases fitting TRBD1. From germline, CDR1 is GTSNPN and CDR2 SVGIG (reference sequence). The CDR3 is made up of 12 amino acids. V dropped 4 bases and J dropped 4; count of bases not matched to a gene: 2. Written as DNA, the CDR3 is TGTGCCTGGACAACAGGGGGCACTGAAGCTTTCTTT. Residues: CAWTTGGTEAFF.

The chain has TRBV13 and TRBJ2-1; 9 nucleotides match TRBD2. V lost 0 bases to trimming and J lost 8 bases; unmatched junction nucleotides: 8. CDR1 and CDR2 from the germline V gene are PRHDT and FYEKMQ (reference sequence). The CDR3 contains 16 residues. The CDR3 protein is CASSLGAGGPRDEQFF. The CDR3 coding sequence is TGTGCCAGCAGCTTAGGTGCGGGGGGGCCACGGGATGAGCAGTTCTTC.

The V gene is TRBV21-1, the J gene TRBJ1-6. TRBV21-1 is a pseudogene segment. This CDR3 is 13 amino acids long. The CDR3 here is CASSKARAPALHF. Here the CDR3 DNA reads TGTGCCAGCAGCAAAGCGCGGGCCCCAGCCCTCCACTTT.

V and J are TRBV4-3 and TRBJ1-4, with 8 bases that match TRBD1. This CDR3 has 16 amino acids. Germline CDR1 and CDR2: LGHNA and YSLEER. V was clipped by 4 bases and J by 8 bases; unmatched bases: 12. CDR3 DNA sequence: TGCGCCAGCAGCCCCGACAGGGGCCTAGGGACGGAAAAACTGTTTTTT. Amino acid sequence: CASSPDRGLGTEKLFF.

CDR3 sequence reads: CASSVYLSYEQYF. CDR3 bases: TGTGCCAGTAGTGTTTATCTTTCCTACGAGCAGTACTTC. V usage is TRBV19 and J usage is TRBJ2-7, with D uncertain. V lost 5 bases and J lost 1, with 9 bases in between. The CDR3 sequence is 13 residues long. Germline CDR1 is LNHDA and CDR2 is SQIVND (reference sequence).

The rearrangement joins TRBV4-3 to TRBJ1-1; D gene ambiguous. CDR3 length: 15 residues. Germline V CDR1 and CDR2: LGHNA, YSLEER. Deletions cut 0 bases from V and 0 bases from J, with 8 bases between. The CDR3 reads CASSQDSSMNTEAFF. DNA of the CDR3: TGCGCCAGCAGCCAAGATAGTAGCATGAACACTGAAGCTTTCTTT.

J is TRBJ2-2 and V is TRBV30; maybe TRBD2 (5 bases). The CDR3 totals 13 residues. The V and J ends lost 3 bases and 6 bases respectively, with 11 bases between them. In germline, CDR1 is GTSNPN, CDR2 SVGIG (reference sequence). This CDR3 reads CAWSSGISGELFF. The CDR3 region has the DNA TGTGCCTGGAGCAGCGGTATTTCCGGGGAGCTGTTTTTT.

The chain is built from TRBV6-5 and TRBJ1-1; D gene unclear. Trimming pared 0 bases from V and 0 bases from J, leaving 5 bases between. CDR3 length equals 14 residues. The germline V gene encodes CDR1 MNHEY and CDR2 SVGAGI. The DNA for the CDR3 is TGTGCCAGCAGTTACTCTTATATGAACACTGAAGCTTTCTTT. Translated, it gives CASSYSYMNTEAFF.

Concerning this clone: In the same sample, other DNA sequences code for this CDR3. Here the CDR3 DNA reads TGTGCCAGTAGTATAGGGCTAGCGGGGGGGAATGAGCAGTTCTTC. Protein: CASSIGLAGGNEQFF. The V and J genes are TRBV19 and TRBJ2-1; 12 bases map to TRBD2. CDR1 is LNHDA and CDR2 is SQIVND in the germline V gene (reference sequence). J lost 7 bases, V lost 1 base, and 2 bases had no gene match. The CDR3 consists of 15 residues.